Each of the 7 T cell receptor beta chains below was sequenced from the same sample in a study of vaccination and CD4 T cells after COVID-19 (dated by TCRdb to 2021 to 2024). The method behind the library was PCR. Sequencing was performed on an Illumina iSeq 100. At the Johns Hopkins FTIC core, DNA from the cultured CD4+ T cells underwent TCR sequencing with the Oncomine TCR Beta short-read assay. Clones were called with MiXCR by TCRdb after fastp trimmed the public reads at Q25, and only in-frame beta chains were retained. Duplicate CDR3 protein sequences are folded into a single record with the most common DNA and genes. The sample table contains roughly 20,000 distinct CDR3 sequences; only one count was recorded for about a third of them. Less than 3% of the sample belongs to the ten largest clones. Their specific antigens are unknown. The time point label corresponds to: late sampling 161 to 241 days after vaccination in a few convalescent patients. The treatment or condition label for this specimen denotes: 10-day PBMC culture with coronavirus spike peptide pools or control peptides (ViraFEST assay).

The sequences come from CD4+ T cells from blood, cultured in vitro, collected about 7 months after SARS-CoV-2 vaccination. The receptor source for this set is a human donor who had recovered from COVID-19.

The chain uses TRBV28 and TRBJ2-3, with 11 bases fitting TRBD2. The V segment lost 5 bases and the J segment 4 bases; nucleotides outside the gene matches: 8. CDR3 length: 16 amino acids. Germline lookup yields CDR1 MDHEN and CDR2 SYDVKM. As DNA, the CDR3 is TGTGCCAGCAGTCCTTCTAGCGGGAGGTCTGCAGATACGCAGTATTTT. Its protein product is CASSPSSGRSADTQYF.

There are a few counts of this clonotype. This rearrangement joins TRBV11-2 to TRBJ2-7; the D is unclear. The germline gives CDR1 SGHAT, CDR2 FQNNGV. CDR3 length: 14 amino acids. Trimming removed 4 bases from V and 2 bases from J, with 12 bases in between. CDR3 sequence (DNA): TGTGCCAGCAGCTATCGGAGTGGCGCCTACGAGCAGTACTTC. Encoded protein: CASSYRSGAYEQYF.

The chain is built from TRBV6-1 and TRBJ2-4, with D perhaps matching TRBD1 (6 bases). The V end was cut by 6 bases, the J end by 7 bases, with 10 bases between. CDR3 length equals 12 residues. The V gene's germline CDR1 is MNHNS and CDR2 SASEGT. Here the CDR3 reads CASRQGSNIQYF. The CDR3 DNA follows: TGTGCCAGCAGGCAGGGGAGCAACATTCAGTACTTC.

This clonotype came up a few times. V and J are TRBV20-1 and TRBJ1-1; D not certain. This CDR3 has 11 amino acids. Germline-derived CDR1 and CDR2 are DFQATT and SNEGSKA (reference sequence). V lost 5 bases and J lost 6, with 10 bases in between. The CDR3 region has the DNA TGCAGTGCTGGGCTTGGTTCTGAAGCTTTCTTT. Its translation: CSAGLGSEAFF.

The J gene is TRBJ2-1, the V gene TRBV7-3; TRBD2 matches 12 bases. J lost 8 bases, V lost 5 bases, and 7 bases had no gene match. The CDR3 contains 15 residues. CDR1 and CDR2 from the germline V gene are SGHTA and FQGTGA. CDR3 sequence (DNA): TGTGCCAGCAGCACACGACTAGCGGGAGTAGATGAGCAGTTCTTC. This translates into CASSTRLAGVDEQFF.

V and J are TRBV6-4 and TRBJ2-3; 10 bases fit TRBD2. Germline loops: CDR1 MRHNA, CDR2 SNTAGT. This CDR3 has 14 residues. The V gene end was trimmed by 5 bases and the J gene end by 2 bases; junction bases not matched to a gene: 1. The CDR3 region is CASSSGRATDTQYF. The CDR3 region has the DNA TGTGCCAGCAGTAGCGGGAGGGCCACAGATACGCAGTATTTT.

The genes are TRBV5-4 and TRBJ2-5; D tentatively fits TRBD1 or TRBD2 (5 bases each). CDR3 length: 16 residues. With 3 bases removed from V and 3 bases from J, the gap between germline ends came to 18 bases. The germline V gene has CDR1 SGHNT and CDR2 YYREEE (reference sequence). Written as DNA, the CDR3 is TGTGCCAGCAGCTCCGGAAACCGGGACGGAGAAGAGACCCAGTACTTC. Translation gives CASSSGNRDGEETQYF.